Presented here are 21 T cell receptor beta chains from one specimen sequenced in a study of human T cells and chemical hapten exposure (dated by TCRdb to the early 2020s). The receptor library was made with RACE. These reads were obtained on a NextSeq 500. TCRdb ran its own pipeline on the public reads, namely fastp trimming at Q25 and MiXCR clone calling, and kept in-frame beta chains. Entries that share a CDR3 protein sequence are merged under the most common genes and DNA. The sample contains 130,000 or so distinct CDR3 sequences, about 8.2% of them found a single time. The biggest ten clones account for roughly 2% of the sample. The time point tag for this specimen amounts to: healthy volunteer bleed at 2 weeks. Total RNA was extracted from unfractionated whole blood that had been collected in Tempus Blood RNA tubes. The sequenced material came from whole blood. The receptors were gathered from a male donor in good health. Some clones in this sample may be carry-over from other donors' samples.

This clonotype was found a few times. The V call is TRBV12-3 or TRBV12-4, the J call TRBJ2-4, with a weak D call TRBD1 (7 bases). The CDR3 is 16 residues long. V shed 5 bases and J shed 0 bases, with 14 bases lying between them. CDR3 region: CASSAGQNLAKNIQYF. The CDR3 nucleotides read TGTGCCAGCAGTGCGGGACAGAACTTAGCCAAAAACATTCAGTACTTC.

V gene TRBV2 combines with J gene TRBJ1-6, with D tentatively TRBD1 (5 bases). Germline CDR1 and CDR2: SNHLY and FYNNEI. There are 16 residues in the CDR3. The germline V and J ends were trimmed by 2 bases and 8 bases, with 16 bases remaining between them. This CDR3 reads CASSESGRAKDSPLHF. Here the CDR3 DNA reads TGTGCCAGCAGTGAATCGGGCAGGGCAAAGGATTCACCCCTCCACTTT.

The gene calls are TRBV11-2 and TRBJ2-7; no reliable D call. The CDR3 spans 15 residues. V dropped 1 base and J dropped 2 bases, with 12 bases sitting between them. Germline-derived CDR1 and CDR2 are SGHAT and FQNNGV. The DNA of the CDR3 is TGTGCCAGCAGCTTAGTACGGGCACTACCCTACGAGCAGTACTTC. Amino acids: CASSLVRALPYEQYF.

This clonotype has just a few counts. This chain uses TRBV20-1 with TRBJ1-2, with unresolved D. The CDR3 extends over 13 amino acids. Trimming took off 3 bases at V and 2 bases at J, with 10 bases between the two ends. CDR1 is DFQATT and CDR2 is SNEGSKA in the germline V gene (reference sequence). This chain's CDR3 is CSASPGPNYGYTF. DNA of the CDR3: TGCAGTGCTAGCCCCGGGCCCAACTATGGCTACACCTTC.

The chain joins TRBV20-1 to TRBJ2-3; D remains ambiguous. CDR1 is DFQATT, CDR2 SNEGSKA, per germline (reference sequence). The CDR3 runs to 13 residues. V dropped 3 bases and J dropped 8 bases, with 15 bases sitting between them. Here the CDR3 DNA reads TGCAGTGCTAGTAGTCAGGATTTTGGTACGCAGTATTTT. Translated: CSASSQDFGTQYF.

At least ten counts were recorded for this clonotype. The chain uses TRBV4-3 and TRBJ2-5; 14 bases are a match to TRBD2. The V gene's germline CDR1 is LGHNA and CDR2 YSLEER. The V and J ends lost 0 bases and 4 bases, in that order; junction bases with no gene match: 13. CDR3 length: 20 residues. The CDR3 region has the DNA TGCGCCAGCAGCCAAGATGGGGGGACTAGCGGGGGTCCATCAGGAGAGACCCAGTACTTC. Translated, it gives CASSQDGGTSGGPSGETQYF.

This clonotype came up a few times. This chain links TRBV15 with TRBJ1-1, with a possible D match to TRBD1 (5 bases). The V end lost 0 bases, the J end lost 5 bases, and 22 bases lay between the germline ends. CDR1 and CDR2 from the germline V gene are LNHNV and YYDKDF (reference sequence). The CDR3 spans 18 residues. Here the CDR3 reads CATSRDKETVNGVTEAFF. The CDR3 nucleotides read TGTGCCACCAGCAGAGATAAAGAGACAGTCAACGGTGTGACTGAAGCTTTCTTT.

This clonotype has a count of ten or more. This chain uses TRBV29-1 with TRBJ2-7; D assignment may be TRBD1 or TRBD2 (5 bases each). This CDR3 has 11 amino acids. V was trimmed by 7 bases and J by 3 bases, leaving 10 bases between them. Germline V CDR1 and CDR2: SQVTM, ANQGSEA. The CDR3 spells CSAGGNYEQYF. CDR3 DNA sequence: TGCAGCGCTGGGGGAAACTACGAGCAGTACTTC.

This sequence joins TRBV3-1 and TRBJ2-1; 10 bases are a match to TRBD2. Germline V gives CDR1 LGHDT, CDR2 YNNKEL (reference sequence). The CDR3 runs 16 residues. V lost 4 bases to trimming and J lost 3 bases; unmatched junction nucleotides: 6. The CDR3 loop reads CASSRPLAGDYNEQFF. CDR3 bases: TGTGCCAGCAGCCGGCCTCTAGCGGGAGACTACAATGAGCAGTTCTTC.

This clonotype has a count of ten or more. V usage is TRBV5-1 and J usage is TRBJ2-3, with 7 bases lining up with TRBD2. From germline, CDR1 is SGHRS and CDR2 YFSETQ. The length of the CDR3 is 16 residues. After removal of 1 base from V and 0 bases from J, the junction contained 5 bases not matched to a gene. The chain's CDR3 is CASSLTSGTSTDTQYF. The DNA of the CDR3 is TGCGCCAGCAGCTTGACCAGCGGGACTAGCACAGATACGCAGTATTTT.

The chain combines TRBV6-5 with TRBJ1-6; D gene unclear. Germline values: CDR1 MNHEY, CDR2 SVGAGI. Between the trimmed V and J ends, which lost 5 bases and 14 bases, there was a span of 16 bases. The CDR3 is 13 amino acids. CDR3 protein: CASSPPRPPTLHF. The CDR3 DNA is TGTGCCAGCAGTCCTCCACGACCACCCACCCTCCACTTT.

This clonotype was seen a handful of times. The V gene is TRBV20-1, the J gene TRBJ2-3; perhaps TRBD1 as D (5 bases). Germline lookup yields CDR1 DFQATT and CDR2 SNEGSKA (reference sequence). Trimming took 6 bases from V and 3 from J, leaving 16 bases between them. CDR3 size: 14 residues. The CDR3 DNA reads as TGCAGTGCAGGACCGGCAGGGATGACAGATACGCAGTATTTT. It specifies CSAGPAGMTDTQYF.

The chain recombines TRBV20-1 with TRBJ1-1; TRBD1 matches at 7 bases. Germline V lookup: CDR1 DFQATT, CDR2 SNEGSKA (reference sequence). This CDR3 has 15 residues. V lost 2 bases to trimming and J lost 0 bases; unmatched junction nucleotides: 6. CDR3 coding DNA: TGCAGTGCTAGAAAGACAGGGACCCTGAACACTGAAGCTTTCTTT. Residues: CSARKTGTLNTEAFF.

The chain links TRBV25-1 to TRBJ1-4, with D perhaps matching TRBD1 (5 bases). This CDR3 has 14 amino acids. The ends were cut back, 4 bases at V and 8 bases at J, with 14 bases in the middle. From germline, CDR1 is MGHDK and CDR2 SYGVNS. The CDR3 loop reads CASSVAGRGEKLFF. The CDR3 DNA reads TGTGCCAGCAGTGTGGCAGGGCGAGGAGAAAAACTGTTTTTT.

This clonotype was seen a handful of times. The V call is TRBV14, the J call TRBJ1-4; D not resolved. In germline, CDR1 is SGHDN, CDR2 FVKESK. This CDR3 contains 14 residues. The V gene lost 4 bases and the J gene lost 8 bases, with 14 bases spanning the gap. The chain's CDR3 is CASSLGGLLEKLFF. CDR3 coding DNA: TGTGCCAGCAGCCTCGGCGGTCTACTCGAAAAACTGTTTTTT. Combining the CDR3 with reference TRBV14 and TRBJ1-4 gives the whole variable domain EAGVTQFPSHSVIEKGQTVTLRCDPISGHDNLYWYRRVMGKEIKFLLHFVKESKQDESGMPNNRFLAERTGGTYSTLKVQPAELEDSGVYFCASSLGGLLEKLFFGSGTQLSVL.

Here the CDR3 reads CASSGQGMVPDTQYF. The CDR3 DNA reads as TGTGCCAGCAGCGGACAGGGTATGGTCCCAGATACGCAGTATTTT. The rearrangement uses TRBV7-6 and TRBJ2-3; 8 positions match TRBD1. V trimming: 5 bases; J trimming: 4 bases; junction bases outside the gene matches: 8. The germline CDR1 and CDR2 sequences are SGHVS and FNYEAQ. The CDR3 totals 15 residues.

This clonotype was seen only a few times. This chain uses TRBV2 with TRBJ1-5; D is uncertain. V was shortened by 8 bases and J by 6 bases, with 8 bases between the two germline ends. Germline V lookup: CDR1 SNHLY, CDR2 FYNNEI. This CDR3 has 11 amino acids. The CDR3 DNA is TGTGCCAGCGGGGAAGGTCAGCCCCAGCATTTT. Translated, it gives CASGEGQPQHF.

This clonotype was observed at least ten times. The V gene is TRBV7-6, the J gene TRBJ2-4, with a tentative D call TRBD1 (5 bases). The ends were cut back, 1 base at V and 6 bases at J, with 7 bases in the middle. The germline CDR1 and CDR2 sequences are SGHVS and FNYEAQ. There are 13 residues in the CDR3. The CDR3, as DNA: TGTGCCAGCAGCTTAGGGCAGGGAAACATTCAGTACTTC. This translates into CASSLGQGNIQYF.

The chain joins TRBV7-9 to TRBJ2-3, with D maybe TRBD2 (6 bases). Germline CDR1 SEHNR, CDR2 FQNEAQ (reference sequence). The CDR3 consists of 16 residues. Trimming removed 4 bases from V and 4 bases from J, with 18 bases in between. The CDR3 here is CASSSTGVAAPDTQYF. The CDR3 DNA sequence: TGTGCCAGCAGCTCTACGGGAGTCGCAGCTCCAGATACGCAGTATTTT.

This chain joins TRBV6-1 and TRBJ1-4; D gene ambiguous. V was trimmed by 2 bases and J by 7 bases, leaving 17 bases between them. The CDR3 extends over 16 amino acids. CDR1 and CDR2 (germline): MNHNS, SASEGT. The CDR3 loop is CASSETKDLRGEKLFF. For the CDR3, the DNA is TGTGCCAGCAGTGAAACCAAAGATCTGCGTGGTGAAAAACTGTTTTTT.

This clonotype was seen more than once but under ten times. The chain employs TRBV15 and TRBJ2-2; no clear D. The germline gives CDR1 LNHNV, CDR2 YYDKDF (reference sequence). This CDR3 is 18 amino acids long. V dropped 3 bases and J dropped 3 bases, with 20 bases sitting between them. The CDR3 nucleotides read TGTGCCACCAGCAGCCTTCCAGTCCGGACGCTCGACACCGGGGAGCTGTTTTTT. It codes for CATSSLPVRTLDTGELFF.